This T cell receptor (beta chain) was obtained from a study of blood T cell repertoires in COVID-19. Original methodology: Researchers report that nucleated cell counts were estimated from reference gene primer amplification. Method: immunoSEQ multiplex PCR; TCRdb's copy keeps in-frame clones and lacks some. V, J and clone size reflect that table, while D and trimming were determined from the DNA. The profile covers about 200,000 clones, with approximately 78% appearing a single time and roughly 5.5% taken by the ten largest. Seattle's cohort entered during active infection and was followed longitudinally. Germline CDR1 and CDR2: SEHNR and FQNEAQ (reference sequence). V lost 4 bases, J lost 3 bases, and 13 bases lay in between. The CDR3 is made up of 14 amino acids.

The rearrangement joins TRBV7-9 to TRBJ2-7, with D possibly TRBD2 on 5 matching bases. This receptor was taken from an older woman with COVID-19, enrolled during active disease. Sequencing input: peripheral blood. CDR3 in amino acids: CASSSGGYIYEQYF. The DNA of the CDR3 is TGTGCCAGCAGCTCTGGCGGGTATATCTACGAGCAGTACTTC.